This T cell receptor (beta chain) came from a study of cytomegalovirus exposure and HLA in healthy donors. The CDR3 runs 16 residues. Trimming cost V 7 bases and J 1 base; bases outside gene matches: 12. CDR1 MNHNY and CDR2 SVGAGI come from the germline V gene (reference sequence). Use of 60 Vbeta and 13 Jbeta primers characterized the PCR. Assay: immunoSEQ multiplex PCR; the TCRdb copy retains only in-frame clones and omits some. This table holds some 82,000 clones, less than 85% found once. The source material was PBMCs. The TCR sequence derives from a woman aged 45-59 years in good health and CMV-seronegative. The V gene is TRBV6-6, the J gene TRBJ1-1, with 7 bases that match TRBD1. CDR3 protein: CASTRDSGQKNTEAFF. Here the CDR3 DNA reads TGTGCCAGCACTAGGGACTCGGGACAGAAGAACACTGAAGCTTTCTTT.